Here is one T cell receptor beta chain with its context. This entry comes from a study of blood T cell repertoires in COVID-19. This CDR3 region has 14 residues. Trimming took off 3 bases at V and 5 bases at J, with 10 bases between the two ends. Germline values: CDR1 MNHEY, CDR2 SMNVEV (reference sequence). The protocol was immunoSEQ multiplex PCR, while the TCRdb copy is restricted to in-frame clones and leaves out a portion. The table lists about 160,000 clones, about 81% of them singletons. The clonotype was recovered from a woman at least 80 years old with acute or convalescent COVID-19. The chain combines TRBV27 with TRBJ2-2; no firm D call. Sequencing used peripheral blood. The CDR3 DNA follows: TGTGCCAGCAGTTTCAGCGCTAGAACCGGGGAGCTGTTTTTT. Translated: CASSFSARTGELFF.